This T cell receptor (beta chain) was identified during a study of blood T cells in healthy people across ages. A second PCR, run for roughly 7 to 11 cycles, used a sample-barcoded 5' primer plus a J-beta primer mix. TCRdb independently ran MiXCR on the 5' RACE reads; one entry per CDR3 protein. The data show 790,000 or so distinct CDR3 sequences, more than 35% seen once. The V segment lost 5 bases and the J segment 7 bases; nucleotides outside the gene matches: 8. CDR1 SEHNR and CDR2 FQNEAQ come from the germline V gene (reference sequence). The CDR3 contains 14 residues. The material sequenced was blood. The source is an elderly man in good health. The chain is built from TRBV7-9 and TRBJ2-4; 7 bases align to TRBD1. CDR3 DNA sequence: TGTGCCAGCAGCCGGGACAGCCTAACGAACATTCAGTACTTC. It specifies CASSRDSLTNIQYF.